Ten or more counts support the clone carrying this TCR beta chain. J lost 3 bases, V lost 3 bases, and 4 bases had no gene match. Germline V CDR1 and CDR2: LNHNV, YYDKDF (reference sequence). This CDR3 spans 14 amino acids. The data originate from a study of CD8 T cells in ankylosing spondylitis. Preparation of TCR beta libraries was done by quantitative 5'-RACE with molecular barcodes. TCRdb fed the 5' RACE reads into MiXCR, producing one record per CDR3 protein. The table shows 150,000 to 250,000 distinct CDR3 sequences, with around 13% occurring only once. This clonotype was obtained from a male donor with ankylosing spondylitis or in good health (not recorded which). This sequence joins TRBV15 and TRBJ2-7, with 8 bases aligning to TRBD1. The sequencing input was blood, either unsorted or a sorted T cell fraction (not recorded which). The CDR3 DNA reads TGTGCCACCAGCAGCGACAGGGGCTTCTACGAGCAGTACTTC. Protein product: CATSSDRGFYEQYF. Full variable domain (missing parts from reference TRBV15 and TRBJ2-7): DAMVIQNPRYQVTQFGKPVTLSCSQTLNHNVMYWYQQKSSQAPKLLFHYYDKDFNNEADTPDNFQSRRPNTSFCFLDIRSPGLGDTAMYLCATSSDRGFYEQYFGPGTRLTVT.